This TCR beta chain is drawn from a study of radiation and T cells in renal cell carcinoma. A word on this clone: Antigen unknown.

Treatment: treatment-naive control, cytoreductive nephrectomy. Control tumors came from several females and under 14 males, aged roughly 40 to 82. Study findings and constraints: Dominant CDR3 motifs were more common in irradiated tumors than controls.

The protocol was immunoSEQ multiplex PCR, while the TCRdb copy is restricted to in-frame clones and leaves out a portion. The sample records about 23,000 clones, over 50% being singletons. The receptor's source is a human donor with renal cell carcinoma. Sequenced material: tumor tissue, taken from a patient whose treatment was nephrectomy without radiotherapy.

The CDR3 sequence: CAWRSDSWNTEAFF. The CDR3 DNA reads as TGTGCCTGGAGATCTGACAGTTGGAACACTGAAGCTTTCTTT. The chain carries TRBV30 and TRBJ1-1, with D perhaps TRBD1 (5 bases). Per the germline V gene, CDR1 is GTSNPN and CDR2 is SVGIG (reference sequence). The V gene lost 3 bases and the J gene lost 1 base, with 12 bases spanning the gap. There are 14 residues in the CDR3.